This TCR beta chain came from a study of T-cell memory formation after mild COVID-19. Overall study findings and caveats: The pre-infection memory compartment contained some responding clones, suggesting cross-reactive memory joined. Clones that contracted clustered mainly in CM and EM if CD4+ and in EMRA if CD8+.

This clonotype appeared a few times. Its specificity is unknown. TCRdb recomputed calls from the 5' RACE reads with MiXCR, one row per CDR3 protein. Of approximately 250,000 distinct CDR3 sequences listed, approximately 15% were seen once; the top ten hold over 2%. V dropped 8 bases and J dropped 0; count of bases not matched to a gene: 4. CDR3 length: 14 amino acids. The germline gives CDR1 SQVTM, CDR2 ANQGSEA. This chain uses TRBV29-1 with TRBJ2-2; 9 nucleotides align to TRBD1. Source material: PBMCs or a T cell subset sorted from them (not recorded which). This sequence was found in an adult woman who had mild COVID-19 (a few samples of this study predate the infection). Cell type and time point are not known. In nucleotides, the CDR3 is TGCAGCACTGGACAGGGGACGAACACCGGGGAGCTGTTTTTT. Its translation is CSTGQGTNTGELFF.